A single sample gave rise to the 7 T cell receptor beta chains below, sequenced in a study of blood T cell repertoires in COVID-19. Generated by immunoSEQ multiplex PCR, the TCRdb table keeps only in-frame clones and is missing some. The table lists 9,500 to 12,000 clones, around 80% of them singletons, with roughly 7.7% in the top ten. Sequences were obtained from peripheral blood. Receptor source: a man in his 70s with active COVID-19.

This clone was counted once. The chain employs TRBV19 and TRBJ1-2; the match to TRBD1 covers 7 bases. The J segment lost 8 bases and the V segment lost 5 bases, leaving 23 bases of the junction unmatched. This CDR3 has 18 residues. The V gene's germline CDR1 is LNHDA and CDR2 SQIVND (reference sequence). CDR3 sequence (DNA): TGTGCCAGTAGTTTACGGACAGGAGCGCGAGGACCCACTTCCGGCTACACCTTC. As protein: CASSLRTGARGPTSGYTF.

The CDR3 DNA reads TGTGCCAGCAGTCCCGGACTAGCGGGGGGGCCGTCCACAGATACGCAGTATTTT. Translated, it gives CASSPGLAGGPSTDTQYF. The chain links TRBV2 to TRBJ2-3; 15 nucleotides line up with TRBD2. From germline, CDR1 is SNHLY and CDR2 FYNNEI. CDR3 length: 18 amino acids. V was clipped by 5 bases and J by 2 bases; unmatched bases: 8.

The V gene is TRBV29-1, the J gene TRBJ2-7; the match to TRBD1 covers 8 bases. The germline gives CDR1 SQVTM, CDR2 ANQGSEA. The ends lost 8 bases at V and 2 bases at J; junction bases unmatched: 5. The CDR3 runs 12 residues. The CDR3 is CSCRQGTYEQYF. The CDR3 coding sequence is TGCAGCTGCCGACAGGGGACCTACGAGCAGTACTTC.

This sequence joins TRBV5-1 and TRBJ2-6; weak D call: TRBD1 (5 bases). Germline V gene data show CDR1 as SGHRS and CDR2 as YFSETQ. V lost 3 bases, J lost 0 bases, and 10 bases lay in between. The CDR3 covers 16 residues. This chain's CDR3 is CASSSDRRSGANVLTF. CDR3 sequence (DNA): TGCGCCAGCAGCTCAGACAGACGCTCTGGGGCCAACGTCCTGACTTTC.

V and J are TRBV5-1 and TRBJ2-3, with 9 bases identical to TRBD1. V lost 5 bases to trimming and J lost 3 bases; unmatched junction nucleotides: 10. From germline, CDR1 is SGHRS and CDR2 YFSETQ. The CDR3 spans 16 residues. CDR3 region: CASRTGTGIGTDTQYF. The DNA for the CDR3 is TGCGCCAGCAGGACTGGGACAGGGATCGGGACAGATACGCAGTATTTT.

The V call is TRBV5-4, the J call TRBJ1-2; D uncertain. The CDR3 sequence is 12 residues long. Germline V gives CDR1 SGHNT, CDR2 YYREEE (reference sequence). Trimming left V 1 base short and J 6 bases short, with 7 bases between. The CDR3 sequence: CASSLSGNGYTF. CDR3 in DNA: TGTGCCAGCAGCTTGTCCGGGAATGGCTACACCTTC.

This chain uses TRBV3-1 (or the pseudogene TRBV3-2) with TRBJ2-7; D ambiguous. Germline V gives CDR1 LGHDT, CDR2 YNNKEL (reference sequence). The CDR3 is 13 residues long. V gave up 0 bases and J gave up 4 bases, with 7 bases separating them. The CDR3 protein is CASSQDQRYEQYF. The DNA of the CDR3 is TGTGCCAGCAGCCAAGATCAGCGTTACGAGCAGTACTTC.